The 24 T cell receptor beta chains below come from one sample, sequenced in a study of regulatory T cells in long-lasting Graves disease. HTBI primers from iRepertoire and Arm-PCR of CDR3 regions yielded the TCR beta libraries. TCRdb used MiXCR to reprocess the multiplex PCR reads, holding one entry per CDR3 protein. The table includes fewer than 400,000 distinct CDR3 sequences, about a fifth detected once. The sample's time point: persistent/refractory GD, antithyroid drugs over 5 years with positive TRAb. PBMC RNA was the source of the TCR library. The input for sequencing was peripheral blood mononuclear cells (PBMCs), taken when the disease was refractory, from a patient treated with antithyroid drugs. Every receptor here comes from a female donor with Graves disease.

The CDR3 DNA reads as TGTGCCAGCAGTCGGACAGGGATCACAGATACGCAGTATTTT. Amino acids: CASSRTGITDTQYF. The rearrangement links TRBV28 to TRBJ2-3; 8 bases are a match to TRBD1. CDR3 length: 14 residues. Looked up from germline, CDR1 is MDHEN and CDR2 is SYDVKM. The junction had 3 bases not matched to a gene; V was cut back by 5 bases and J by 2 bases.

This clonotype has a count of ten or more. The chain employs TRBV2 and TRBJ1-1; D is unresolved. The CDR3 is 12 residues long. V gave up 10 bases and J gave up 4 bases, with 13 bases separating them. The germline V gene encodes CDR1 SNHLY and CDR2 FYNNEI. The CDR3 coding sequence is TGTGCCAATCGGGTCCCCCCCACTGAAGCTTTCTTT. Its protein is CANRVPPTEAFF.

The chain carries TRBV25-1 and TRBJ1-1; D unresolved. This CDR3 has 11 amino acids. Germline V gives CDR1 MGHDK, CDR2 SYGVNS. Trimming stripped 10 bases from V and 2 bases from J, with 8 bases between. The CDR3 DNA follows: TGTGCCACTACAACCAACACTGAAGCTTTCTTT. It yields the protein CATTTNTEAFF.

This clonotype has a count of ten or more. V gene TRBV12-3 or TRBV12-4 combines with J gene TRBJ2-2; a possible D gene is TRBD1 (6 bases). The CDR3 totals 14 residues. V was pared by 6 bases and J by 4 bases, with 12 bases between. The CDR3 loop reads CASRQGMSTGELFF. In nucleotides, the CDR3 is TGTGCCAGCAGACAGGGCATGTCCACCGGGGAGCTGTTTTTT.

This clonotype has only a few counts. This chain joins TRBV9 and TRBJ1-4; the D gene is possibly TRBD1 (5 bases). Germline CDR1 reads SGDLS; CDR2 reads YYNGEE. This CDR3 region has 15 residues. V lost 3 bases to trimming and J lost 5 bases, with 14 bases between them. In nucleotides, the CDR3 is TGTGCCAGCAGCGGCGAACCCCGGGGGAATGAAAAACTGTTTTTT. Translation: CASSGEPRGNEKLFF.

This clonotype showed up just a few times. The J gene is TRBJ2-5, the V gene TRBV24-1; maybe TRBD2 (6 bases). The length of the CDR3 is 14 residues. The V gene lost 3 bases and the J gene lost 1 base, with 8 bases spanning the gap. Germline V CDR1 and CDR2: KGHDR, SFDVKD. The CDR3 region is CATSDRDFQETQYF. CDR3 coding DNA: TGTGCCACCAGTGATAGGGACTTCCAAGAGACCCAGTACTTC.

This chain joins TRBV19 and TRBJ1-2; D might be TRBD1 (5 bases). V was cut by 3 bases and J by 4 bases, with 15 bases left in between. CDR3 size: 15 residues. In germline, CDR1 is LNHDA, CDR2 SQIVND (reference sequence). CDR3 sequence reads: CASSIPHRIGYGYTF. For the CDR3, the DNA is TGTGCCAGTAGTATCCCCCACAGGATCGGCTATGGCTACACCTTC.

This clonotype has at least ten counts. V gene TRBV2 combines with J gene TRBJ2-7; 10 nucleotides align to TRBD1. J was trimmed by 3 bases and V by 5 bases; bases with no gene match: 19. CDR3 length: 19 residues. Germline V gene sequence: CDR1 SNHLY, CDR2 FYNNEI. In nucleotides, the CDR3 is TGTGCCAGCAGTACTAATCGACAGGGGGCGCGGGAGTGGGGCTACGAGCAGTACTTC. Translated: CASSTNRQGAREWGYEQYF.

The chain links TRBV7-2 to TRBJ2-1; TRBD2 matches at 11 bases. The V and J ends lost 5 bases and 4 bases, in that order; junction bases with no gene match: 4. CDR1 is SGHTA, CDR2 FQGNSA, per germline. CDR3 length equals 15 residues. This chain's CDR3 is CASSLTSGIYNEQFF. The DNA of the CDR3 is TGTGCCAGCAGCCTGACTAGCGGGATATACAATGAGCAGTTCTTC.

This clonotype was seen only a few times. V is TRBV5-6 and J is TRBJ1-1, with TRBD1 matching over 7 bases. V trimming: 5 bases; J trimming: 3 bases; junction bases outside the gene matches: 4. Germline V gene sequence: CDR1 SGHDT, CDR2 YYEEEE. The CDR3 covers 13 residues. CDR3 sequence (DNA): TGTGCCAGCAGGGAGGGGGCAGACACTGAAGCTTTCTTT. Translated: CASREGADTEAFF.

This clonotype was recorded many times. This chain joins TRBV6-5 and TRBJ2-5; D ambiguous. This CDR3 contains 12 residues. The V end lost 4 bases, the J end lost 2 bases, and 5 bases lay between the germline ends. Germline V gives CDR1 MNHEY, CDR2 SVGAGI. In nucleotides, the CDR3 is TGTGCCAGCAGTTGGATTCAAGAGACCCAGTACTTC. It specifies CASSWIQETQYF.

This clonotype appeared many times. The chain uses TRBV12-3 or TRBV12-4 and TRBJ2-5; TRBD1 matches 9 bases. The CDR3 has 14 amino acids. Trimming at V came to 7 bases and at J to 4 bases, leaving 7 bases not matched to a gene. CDR3 protein: CASNRQGEGETQYF. CDR3 DNA sequence: TGTGCCAGCAACCGACAGGGGGAAGGAGAGACCCAGTACTTC.

Of note for this clonotype: The CDR3 does not end in the conserved phenylalanine or tryptophan, so this is likely a read error. The chain employs TRBV6-5 and TRBJ2-2; tentatively, D is TRBD2 (6 bases). From germline, CDR1 is MNHEY and CDR2 SVGAGI. The length of the CDR3 is 15 residues. The V end lost 2 bases, the J end lost 6 bases, and 13 bases lay between the germline ends. The DNA for the CDR3 is TGTGCCAGCAGTTACCTCGCTAGCGTCCCCGGGGAGCTGTTTCTT. Its protein is CASSYLASVPGELFL.

V and J are TRBV18 and TRBJ1-4; D remains ambiguous. V was trimmed by 3 bases and J by 7 bases, leaving 9 bases between them. Per the germline V gene, CDR1 is KGHSH and CDR2 is LQKENI. The CDR3 covers 13 residues. The CDR3 bases are TGTGCCAGCTCACCGGGAAGGAGTGAAAAACTGTTTTTT. Protein sequence: CASSPGRSEKLFF.

This clonotype was counted between two and nine times. This may come from a read error, since a much larger clone is one base off. V and J are TRBV5-1 and TRBJ1-1; D might be TRBD1 (5 bases). CDR3 size: 14 residues. Germline V gene data show CDR1 as SGHRS and CDR2 as YFSETQ. The CDR3 is CAGSLQTDPTEAFF. The CDR3, as DNA: TGCGCCGGCAGCTTGCAGACAGATCCGACTGAAGCTTTCTTT.

Ten or more counts support this clonotype. The chain is built from TRBV28 and TRBJ1-2, with no clear D. Germline loops: CDR1 MDHEN, CDR2 SYDVKM. The CDR3 length is 17 residues. Deletions cut 3 bases from V and 2 bases from J, with 19 bases between. The CDR3 spells CASSLPPVDLGNYGYTF. The CDR3 nucleotides are TGTGCCAGCAGTTTGCCCCCCGTGGACCTCGGGAACTATGGCTACACCTTC.

This clonotype was counted many times. The chain has TRBV5-1 and TRBJ2-2; weak D call: TRBD1 (6 bases). The CDR3 has 14 amino acids. CDR1 is SGHRS and CDR2 is YFSETQ in the germline V gene. The germline V and J ends were trimmed by 5 bases and 2 bases, with 10 bases remaining between them. Here the CDR3 reads CASRKDSNTGELFF. CDR3 nucleotide sequence: TGCGCCAGCAGGAAGGACAGTAACACCGGGGAGCTGTTTTTT.

This clonotype appeared many times. The CDR3 coding sequence is TGTGCCAGCAGTCGGGGACAGGGCAAGACTGAAGCTTTCTTT. Amino acid sequence: CASSRGQGKTEAFF. This chain connects TRBV12-3 or TRBV12-4 to TRBJ1-1, with TRBD1 matching over 9 bases. V gave up 5 bases and J gave up 5 bases; unmatched junction bases: 6. The CDR3 has 14 amino acids.

The rearrangement links TRBV9 to TRBJ2-5, with 12 positions matching TRBD2. Trimming at V came to 4 bases and at J to 4 bases, leaving 5 bases not matched to a gene. Germline CDR1 reads SGDLS; CDR2 reads YYNGEE. The CDR3 has 15 amino acids. Here the CDR3 reads CASSNGLAGRETQYF. The CDR3 DNA reads as TGTGCCAGCAGCAACGGACTAGCGGGAAGAGAGACCCAGTACTTC.

This clonotype has more than one count but fewer than ten. This sequence joins TRBV6-1 and TRBJ2-1, with TRBD1 matching over 12 bases. In germline, CDR1 is MNHNS, CDR2 SASEGT. The CDR3 runs to 14 residues. Trimming removed 6 bases from V and 6 bases from J; junction bases left unmatched: 3. The CDR3 loop is CASRRDRGLNEQFF. The CDR3 bases are TGTGCCAGCAGGCGGGACAGGGGGCTCAATGAGCAGTTCTTC.

At least ten counts were recorded for this clonotype. The gene calls are TRBV7-9 and TRBJ2-6; the D is unclear. Germline-derived CDR1 and CDR2 are SEHNR and FQNEAQ (reference sequence). The CDR3 consists of 15 residues. Trimming stripped 4 bases from V and 2 bases from J, with 9 bases between. The CDR3 DNA sequence: TGTGCCAGCAGCTCTAGTACTGCTGGGGCCAACGTCCTGACTTTC. Translation: CASSSSTAGANVLTF.

CDR3 loop: CASTQLGGGGEQYF. CDR3 nucleotide sequence: TGTGCCAGCACCCAATTGGGGGGGGGCGGCGAGCAGTACTTC. This chain joins TRBV13 and TRBJ2-7; perhaps TRBD2 as D (7 bases). The CDR3 consists of 14 residues. Germline CDR1 and CDR2: PRHDT and FYEKMQ (reference sequence). Trimming left V 7 bases short and J 6 bases short, with 19 bases between.

This clonotype has ten or more counts. The CDR3: CANRYDRNTEAFF. The DNA of the CDR3 is TGTGCCAACCGGTATGACAGGAACACTGAAGCTTTCTTT. The rearrangement links TRBV2 to TRBJ1-1; D perhaps matches TRBD1 (5 bases). CDR1 SNHLY and CDR2 FYNNEI come from the germline V gene. The CDR3 is 13 amino acids. Trimming cost V 10 bases and J 1 base, with 13 bases left between them.

This clonotype came up a few times. This chain links TRBV9 with TRBJ2-1; the D gene is possibly TRBD1 (5 bases). The V and J ends lost 6 bases and 12 bases respectively, with 16 bases between them. There are 12 residues in the CDR3. In germline, CDR1 is SGDLS, CDR2 YYNGEE. This CDR3 is CASTDTGDVQFF. The CDR3, as DNA: TGTGCCAGCACCGATACAGGAGACGTGCAGTTCTTC.